This T cell receptor (beta chain) was sequenced in a study of T cell repertoires in cytomegalovirus infection. This clonotype was seen ten or more times. As yet, its antigen is unknown. Germline lookup yields CDR1 SGHTA and CDR2 FQGNSA. The CDR3 extends over 15 amino acids. Trimming left V 5 bases short and J 8 bases short, with 18 bases between. Study-wide findings and caveats: Individuals carrying CMV plus the relevant HLA were identified by cumulative frequency of public TCR beta families. In two of eight donors, the top clonotype was HLA-C-restricted CMV-specific.

TCRdb independently ran MiXCR on the reads; one entry per CDR3 protein. The table shows approximately 43,000 distinct CDR3 sequences, with roughly 22% occurring only once. V is TRBV7-2 and J is TRBJ1-4; D is unclear. What was sequenced was PBMCs, sequenced either directly or after in vitro stimulation (not recorded which). The clonotype comes from a human donor in good health (CMV status not recorded). Some clones in this sample may be carry-over from other donors' samples. In DNA form, the CDR3 reads TGTGCCAGCAGCGGGCGACCGGCCCCAGACGAAAAACTGTTTTTT. The encoded protein is CASSGRPAPDEKLFF.